One and the same sample provided the 4 T cell receptor beta chains below, sequenced in a study of Ad26.COV2.S vaccination and SARS-CoV-2 variants. Sequenced by immunoSEQ multiplex PCR; TCRdb stores in-frame clones only, minus some. The repertoire holds under 600,000 clones, with about 89% as singletons. Treatment in this sample: some 19 received Ad26.COV2.S at low or high dose, single or two shots; about 5 received placebo; per-sample allocation not given. The samples date from day 63 after the first vaccine or placebo injection. The sample was peripheral blood, taken in a trial of Ad26.COV2.S vaccine versus placebo. The receptors here all came from a person between 18 and 65 years old who received the Ad26.COV2.S COVID-19 vaccine or a placebo.

The chain employs TRBV6-2 or TRBV6-3 and TRBJ2-1; perhaps D is TRBD1 or TRBD2 (6 bases each). V dropped 5 bases and J dropped 16 bases, with 15 bases sitting between them. Germline CDR1 reads MNHEY; CDR2 reads SVGEGT. The CDR3 runs 11 residues. The CDR3 sequence: CASSIPGAYFF. The CDR3 bases are TGTGCCAGCAGTATTCCGGGGGCCTACTTCTTC.

This chain joins TRBV20-1 and TRBJ2-7; D is unclear. The CDR3 is 10 residues long. Trimming took off 5 bases at V and 4 bases at J, with 6 bases between the two ends. The V gene's germline CDR1 is DFQATT and CDR2 SNEGSKA (reference sequence). In DNA, the CDR3 is TGCAGTGCTGGAAAGTACGAGCAGTACTTC. This gives the protein CSAGKYEQYF.

This chain connects TRBV19 to TRBJ1-3; D perhaps matches TRBD1 (6 bases). V was clipped by 6 bases and J by 5 bases, with 14 bases between them. Germline V gene lookup returns CDR1 LNHDA and CDR2 SQIVND (reference sequence). This CDR3 region has 14 residues. The DNA of the CDR3 is TGTGCCAGTAGCCCAGGGGTTATCAGAAACACCATATATTTT. This translates into CASSPGVIRNTIYF.

The J gene is TRBJ1-4, the V gene TRBV19; D gene ambiguous. Trimming shortened V by 2 bases and J by 3 bases, and 10 bases separated the two germline ends. The CDR3 runs 15 residues. Looked up from germline, CDR1 is LNHDA and CDR2 is SQIVND (reference sequence). The CDR3 is CASSIFQGPNEKLFF. Here the CDR3 DNA reads TGTGCCAGTAGTATATTTCAAGGACCTAATGAAAAACTGTTTTTT.